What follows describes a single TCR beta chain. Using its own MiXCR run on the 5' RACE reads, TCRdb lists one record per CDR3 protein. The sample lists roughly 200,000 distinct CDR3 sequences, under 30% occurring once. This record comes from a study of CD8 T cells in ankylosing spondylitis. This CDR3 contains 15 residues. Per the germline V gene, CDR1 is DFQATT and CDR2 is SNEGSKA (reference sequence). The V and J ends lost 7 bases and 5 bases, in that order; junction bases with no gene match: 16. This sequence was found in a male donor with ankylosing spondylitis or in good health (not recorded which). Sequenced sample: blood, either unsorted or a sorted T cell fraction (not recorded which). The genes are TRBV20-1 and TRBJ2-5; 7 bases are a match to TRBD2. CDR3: CSGGRASGTRETQYF. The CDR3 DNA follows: TGCAGTGGGGGCCGGGCTAGCGGAACCCGGGAGACCCAGTACTTC.